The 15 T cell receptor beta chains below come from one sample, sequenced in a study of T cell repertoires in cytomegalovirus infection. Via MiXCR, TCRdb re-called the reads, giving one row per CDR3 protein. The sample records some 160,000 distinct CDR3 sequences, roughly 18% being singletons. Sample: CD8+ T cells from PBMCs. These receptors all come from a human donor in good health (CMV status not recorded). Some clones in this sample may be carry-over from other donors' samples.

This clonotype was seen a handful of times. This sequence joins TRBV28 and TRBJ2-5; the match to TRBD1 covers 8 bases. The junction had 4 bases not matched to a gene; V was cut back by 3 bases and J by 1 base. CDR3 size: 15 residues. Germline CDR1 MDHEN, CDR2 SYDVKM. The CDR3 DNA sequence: TGTGCCAGCAGTTTTCAGACAGGGGTCCAAGAGACCCAGTACTTC. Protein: CASSFQTGVQETQYF.

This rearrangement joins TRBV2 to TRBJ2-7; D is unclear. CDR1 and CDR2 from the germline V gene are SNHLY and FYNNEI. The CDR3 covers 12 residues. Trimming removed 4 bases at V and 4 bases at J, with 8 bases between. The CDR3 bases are TGTGCCAGCAGTGTGACCAAGTACGAGCAGTACGTC. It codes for CASSVTKYEQYV.

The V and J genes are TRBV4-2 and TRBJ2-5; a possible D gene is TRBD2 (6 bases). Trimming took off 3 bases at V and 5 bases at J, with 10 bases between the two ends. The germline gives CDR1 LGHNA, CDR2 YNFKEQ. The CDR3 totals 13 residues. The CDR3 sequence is CASSQEGQETQYF. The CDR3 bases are TGTGCCAGCAGCCAGGAGGGGCAGGAGACCCAGTACTTC.

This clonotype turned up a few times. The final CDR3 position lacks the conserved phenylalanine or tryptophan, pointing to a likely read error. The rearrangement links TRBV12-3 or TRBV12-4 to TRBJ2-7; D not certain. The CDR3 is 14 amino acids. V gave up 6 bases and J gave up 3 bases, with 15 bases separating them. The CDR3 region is CASSPGLKSYEQYL. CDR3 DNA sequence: TGTGCCAGCAGCCCGGGCCTCAAGAGCTACGAGCAGTACTTA.

The CDR3 sequence is CATSSGYNEKLFF. The CDR3 coding sequence is TGTGCCACCAGTTCCGGGTATAATGAAAAACTGTTTTTT. This rearrangement joins TRBV15 to TRBJ1-4; D is unresolved. The germline gives CDR1 LNHNV, CDR2 YYDKDF (reference sequence). Trimming stripped 6 bases from V and 4 bases from J, with 9 bases between. CDR3 length: 13 amino acids.

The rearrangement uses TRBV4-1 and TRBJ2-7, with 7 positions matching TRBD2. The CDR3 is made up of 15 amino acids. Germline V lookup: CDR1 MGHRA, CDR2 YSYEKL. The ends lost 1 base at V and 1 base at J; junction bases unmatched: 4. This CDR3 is CASSQVAGPSYEQYF. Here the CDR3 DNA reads TGCGCCAGCAGCCAAGTAGCGGGCCCATCCTACGAGCAGTACTTC.

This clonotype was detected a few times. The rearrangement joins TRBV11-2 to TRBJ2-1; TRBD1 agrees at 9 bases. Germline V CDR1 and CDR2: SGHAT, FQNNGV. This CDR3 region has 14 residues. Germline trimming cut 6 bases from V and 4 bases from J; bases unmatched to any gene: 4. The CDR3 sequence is CASSTGGDYNEQFF. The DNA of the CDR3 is TGTGCCAGCAGTACAGGGGGCGATTACAATGAGCAGTTCTTC.

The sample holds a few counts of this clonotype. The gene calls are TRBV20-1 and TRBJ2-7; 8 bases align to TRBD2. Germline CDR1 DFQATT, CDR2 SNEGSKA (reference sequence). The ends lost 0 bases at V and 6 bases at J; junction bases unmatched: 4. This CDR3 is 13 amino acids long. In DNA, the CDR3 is TGCAGTGCTAGAGACCCCGGGACTAGCGAGCAGTACTTC. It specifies CSARDPGTSEQYF.

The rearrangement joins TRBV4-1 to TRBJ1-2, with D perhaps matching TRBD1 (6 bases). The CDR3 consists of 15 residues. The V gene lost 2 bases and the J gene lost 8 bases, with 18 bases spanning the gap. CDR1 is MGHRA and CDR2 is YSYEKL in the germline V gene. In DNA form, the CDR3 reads TGCGCCAGCAGCCAAAGTCTCCGGGGGCTGAGGGGCTACACCTTC. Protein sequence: CASSQSLRGLRGYTF.

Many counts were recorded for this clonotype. CDR3 amino acids: CASSFGWDTQYF. The CDR3 nucleotides read TGTGCCAGCAGCTTCGGCTGGGATACGCAGTATTTT. This rearrangement joins TRBV7-2 to TRBJ2-3; D call uncertain. This CDR3 contains 12 residues. Trimming removed 3 bases at V and 6 bases at J, with 7 bases between. Germline CDR1 is SGHTA and CDR2 is FQGNSA. Combining the CDR3 with reference TRBV7-2 and TRBJ2-3 gives the whole variable domain GAGVSQSPSNKVTEKGKDVELRCDPISGHTALYWYRQSLGQGLEFLIYFQGNSAPDKSGLPSDRFSAERTGGSVSTLTIQRTQQEDSAVYLCASSFGWDTQYFGPGTRLTVL.

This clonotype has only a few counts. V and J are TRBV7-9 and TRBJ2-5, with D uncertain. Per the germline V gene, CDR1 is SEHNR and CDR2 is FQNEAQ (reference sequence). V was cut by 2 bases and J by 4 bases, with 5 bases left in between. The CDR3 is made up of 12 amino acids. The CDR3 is CASSLNRETQYF. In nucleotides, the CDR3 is TGTGCCAGCAGCTTAAATAGAGAGACCCAGTACTTC.

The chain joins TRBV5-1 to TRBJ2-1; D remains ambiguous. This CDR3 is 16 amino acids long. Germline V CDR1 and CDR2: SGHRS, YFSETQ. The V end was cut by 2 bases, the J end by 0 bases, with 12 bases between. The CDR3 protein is CASSFRLQSSYNEQFF. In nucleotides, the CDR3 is TGCGCCAGCAGCTTTAGGCTACAGAGCTCCTACAATGAGCAGTTCTTC.

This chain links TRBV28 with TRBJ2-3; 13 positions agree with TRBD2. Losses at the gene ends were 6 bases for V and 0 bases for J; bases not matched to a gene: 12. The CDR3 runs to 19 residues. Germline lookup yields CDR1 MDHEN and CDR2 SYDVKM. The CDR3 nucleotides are TGTGCCAGCAGAAGCCGAAAGACTAGCGGGAGGAGTAGCACAGATACGCAGTATTTT. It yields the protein CASRSRKTSGRSSTDTQYF. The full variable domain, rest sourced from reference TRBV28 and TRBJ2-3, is DVKVTQSSRYLVKRTGEKVFLECVQDMDHENMFWYRQDPGLGLRLIYFSYDVKMKEKGDIPEGYSVSREKKERFSLILESASTNQTSMYLCASRSRKTSGRSSTDTQYFGPGTRLTVL.

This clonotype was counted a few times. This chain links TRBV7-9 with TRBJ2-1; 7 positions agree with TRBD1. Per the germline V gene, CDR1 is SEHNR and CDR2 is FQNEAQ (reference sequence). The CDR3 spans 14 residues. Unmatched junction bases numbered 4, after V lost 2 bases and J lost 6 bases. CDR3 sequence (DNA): TGTGCCAGCAGCTTATCGGCAGGGGGCAATGAGCAGTTCTTC. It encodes CASSLSAGGNEQFF. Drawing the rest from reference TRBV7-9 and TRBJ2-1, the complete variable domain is DTGVSQNPRHKITKRGQNVTFRCDPISEHNRLYWYRQTLGQGPEFLTYFQNEAQLEKSRLLSDRFSAERPKGSFSTLEIQRTEQGDSAMYLCASSLSAGGNEQFFGPGTRLTVL.

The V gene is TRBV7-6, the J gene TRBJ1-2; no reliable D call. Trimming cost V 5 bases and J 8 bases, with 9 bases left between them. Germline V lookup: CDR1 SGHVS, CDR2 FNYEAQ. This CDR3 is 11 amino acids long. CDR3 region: CASSQTRGYTF. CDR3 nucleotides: TGTGCCAGCAGCCAAACTCGCGGCTACACCTTC.